The 29 T cell receptor beta chains below come from one sample, sequenced in a study of graft-versus-host responses after intestinal transplantation. Their antigens remain unidentified. Some clones are missing from TCRdb's copy, which holds only in-frame ones; the method was immunoSEQ multiplex PCR. The table records around 100,000 clones, roughly 90% of them present only once. Specimen: unstimulated CD4+ T cells sorted from spleen or lymph node cells, collected before intestinal transplant. The receptors here all came from a human donor who received an intestinal transplant.

This chain uses TRBV5-1 with TRBJ2-5; 7 bases fit TRBD2. The V gene end was trimmed by 4 bases and the J gene end by 7 bases; junction bases not matched to a gene: 7. Per the germline V gene, CDR1 is SGHRS and CDR2 is YFSETQ. There are 13 residues in the CDR3. CDR3 in DNA: TGCGCCAGCAGCCCGGGCCCGGGAGGGACCCAGTACTTC. Translation: CASSPGPGGTQYF.

The chain couples TRBV18 to TRBJ1-5; no reliable D call. Germline CDR1 reads KGHSH; CDR2 reads LQKENI. V gave up 4 bases and J gave up 0 bases, with 13 bases separating them. The CDR3 is 16 amino acids. DNA for the CDR3: TGTGCCAGCTCACTGGTAGCCCGAGGTAGCAATCAGCCCCAGCATTTT. This gives the protein CASSLVARGSNQPQHF.

The rearrangement links TRBV6-5 to TRBJ2-7; D uncertain. The V end was cut by 4 bases, the J end by 6 bases, with 7 bases between. CDR1 MNHEY and CDR2 SVGAGI come from the germline V gene. This CDR3 has 11 residues. The CDR3 protein is CASSSPREQYF. In DNA, the CDR3 is TGTGCCAGCAGTTCCCCTCGCGAGCAGTACTTC.

The rearrangement joins TRBV7-3 to TRBJ2-2; D is ambiguous. This CDR3 has 16 residues. V lost 3 bases and J 1 base, leaving 12 bases between the germline ends. Germline-derived CDR1 and CDR2 are SGHTA and FQGTGA. This CDR3 is CASSLGPELNTGELFF. The CDR3, as DNA: TGTGCCAGCAGCTTGGGCCCAGAATTGAACACCGGGGAGCTGTTTTTT.

The rearrangement uses TRBV20-1 and TRBJ2-5; no clear D gene. Germline-derived CDR1 and CDR2 are DFQATT and SNEGSKA (reference sequence). This CDR3 has 11 residues. Trimming stripped 0 bases from V and 5 bases from J, with 4 bases between. The CDR3 bases are TGCAGTGCTAGAGATCTCGAGACCCAGTACTTC. Translated, it gives CSARDLETQYF.

The chain joins TRBV6-4 to TRBJ1-6, with D possibly being TRBD1 (6 bases). CDR3 size: 14 residues. Germline CDR1 MRHNA, CDR2 SNTAGT. V was clipped by 9 bases and J by 8 bases, with 17 bases between them. The CDR3 nucleotides read TGTGCCAGTGACAGGATTCGGGCGTATTCACCCCTCCACTTT. Its translation: CASDRIRAYSPLHF.

The chain uses TRBV19 and TRBJ1-5, with 9 bases fitting TRBD1. J gave up 0 bases and V 4 bases, and 16 bases lay outside the gene matches. Germline V gene lookup returns CDR1 LNHDA and CDR2 SQIVND (reference sequence). The CDR3 consists of 20 residues. The CDR3 reads CASSKGTGTGLDYSNQPQHF. As DNA, the CDR3 is TGTGCCAGTAGTAAAGGGACCGGGACAGGGCTGGATTATAGCAATCAGCCCCAGCATTTT.

The CDR3 protein is CASSVRLAGGQEQFF. The DNA for the CDR3 is TGTGCCAGCAGTGTCCGACTAGCGGGAGGGCAAGAGCAGTTCTTC. The rearrangement uses TRBV6-5 and TRBJ2-1; 14 bases match TRBD2. V was clipped by 5 bases and J by 10 bases; unmatched bases: 7. CDR1 MNHEY and CDR2 SVGAGI come from the germline V gene. This CDR3 comprises 15 residues.

The V and J genes are TRBV5-4 and TRBJ2-2; no clear D. The CDR3 totals 13 residues. Germline V gene data show CDR1 as SGHNT and CDR2 as YYREEE (reference sequence). The V gene lost 1 base and the J gene lost 6 bases, with 7 bases spanning the gap. The CDR3: CASSLSGPGELFF. DNA for the CDR3: TGTGCCAGCAGCTTGTCCGGTCCCGGGGAGCTGTTTTTT.

This clone was counted once. The chain is built from TRBV6-7 and TRBJ2-7; 7 bases are shared with TRBD2. TRBV6-7 is an ORF, with its function uncertain. This CDR3 has 16 residues. V lost 2 bases to trimming and J lost 4 bases; unmatched junction nucleotides: 11. The CDR3 here is CASSYRDGGSRYEQYF. For the CDR3, the DNA is TGTGCCAGCAGTTACCGCGACGGCGGGAGTAGGTACGAGCAGTACTTC.

The V and J genes are TRBV15 and TRBJ2-1; TRBD2 aligns across 8 bases. Trimming removed 0 bases from V and 2 bases from J; junction bases left unmatched: 3. CDR1 is LNHNV and CDR2 is YYDKDF in the germline V gene (reference sequence). The CDR3 covers 16 residues. CDR3 residues: CATSRDGRGAYNEQFF. Here the CDR3 DNA reads TGTGCCACCAGCAGAGACGGGAGGGGCGCCTACAATGAGCAGTTCTTC.

The chain carries TRBV27 and TRBJ2-7; perhaps TRBD1 as D (6 bases). The CDR3 is made up of 13 amino acids. Per the germline V gene, CDR1 is MNHEY and CDR2 is SMNVEV (reference sequence). V dropped 6 bases and J dropped 6 bases, with 15 bases sitting between them. The CDR3 loop is CASRSGASGEQYF. The CDR3 DNA is TGTGCCAGCAGGTCAGGGGCTTCAGGCGAGCAGTACTTC.

The V and J genes are TRBV2 and TRBJ2-5, with TRBD2 identical over 14 bases. V trimming: 6 bases; J trimming: 10 bases; junction bases outside the gene matches: 7. CDR3 length: 14 residues. Per germline, CDR1 SNHLY and CDR2 FYNNEI. The CDR3 here is CASRGTSGGVIQYF. For the CDR3, the DNA is TGTGCCAGCAGGGGGACTAGCGGGGGAGTGATCCAGTACTTC.

The CDR3 bases are TGTGCCAGCAGCTTTACAGGGGGACGGACTGAAGCTTTCTTT. This codes for CASSFTGGRTEAFF. The chain has TRBV7-2 and TRBJ1-1; 8 bases are shared with TRBD1. Germline V lookup: CDR1 SGHTA, CDR2 FQGNSA. The trim removed 3 bases at V and 5 bases at J, leaving 5 bases unmatched. CDR3 length: 14 amino acids.

The chain couples TRBV5-6 to TRBJ1-6; D gene ambiguous. The germline gives CDR1 SGHDT, CDR2 YYEEEE. The V gene lost 2 bases and the J gene lost 0 bases, with 15 bases spanning the gap. The CDR3 is made up of 18 amino acids. CDR3 nucleotides: TGTGCCAGCAGCTTAAAGATTAATATGGGCTCCTATAATTCACCCCTCCACTTT. Amino acids: CASSLKINMGSYNSPLHF.

This rearrangement joins TRBV4-1 to TRBJ2-5; a weak D match, TRBD2 (6 bases). Per the germline V gene, CDR1 is MGHRA and CDR2 is YSYEKL. CDR3 length: 16 amino acids. The ends were cut back, 4 bases at V and 0 bases at J, with 15 bases in the middle. In DNA form, the CDR3 reads TGCGCCAGCAGCCCCAGCGGGTTGGGTTACCAAGAGACCCAGTACTTC. Amino acid sequence: CASSPSGLGYQETQYF.

The rearrangement uses TRBV5-4 and TRBJ2-2, with TRBD2 matching 8 bases. Germline CDR1 is SGHNT and CDR2 is YYREEE (reference sequence). V dropped 2 bases and J dropped 4; count of bases not matched to a gene: 7. The CDR3 loop spans 16 amino acids. The CDR3 bases are TGTGCCAGCAGCTTTTGGCTAGCGGGTGGCACCGGGGAGCTGTTTTTT. The encoded protein is CASSFWLAGGTGELFF. The variable domain in full, with the rest retrieved from reference TRBV5-4 and TRBJ2-2, is ETGVTQSPTHLIKTRGQQVTLRCSSQSGHNTVSWYQQALGQGPQFIFQYYREEENGRGNFPPRFSGLQFPNYSSELNVNALELDDSALYLCASSFWLAGGTGELFFGEGSRLTVL.

Of note for this clone: Other DNA sequences in the same sample also yield this CDR3. V is TRBV29-1 and J is TRBJ2-5; 11 bases are a match to TRBD2. The CDR3 sequence is 14 residues long. The ends lost 3 bases at V and 5 bases at J; junction bases unmatched: 5. Per the germline V gene, CDR1 is SQVTM and CDR2 is ANQGSEA. The CDR3: CSVDISGGAETQYF. In DNA form, the CDR3 reads TGCAGCGTTGATATTAGCGGGGGGGCGGAGACCCAGTACTTC.

This chain uses TRBV5-1 with TRBJ2-3; no clear D gene. V shed 0 bases and J shed 2 bases, with 7 bases lying between them. CDR1 and CDR2 (germline): SGHRS, YFSETQ. This CDR3 contains 14 residues. The CDR3 DNA sequence: TGCGCCAGCAGCTTGGTGTCAATCACAGATACGCAGTATTTT. This sequence encodes CASSLVSITDTQYF. Drawing the rest from reference TRBV5-1 and TRBJ2-3, the complete variable domain is KAGVTQTPRYLIKTRGQQVTLSCSPISGHRSVSWYQQTPGQGLQFLFEYFSETQRNKGNFPGRFSGRQFSNSRSEMNVSTLELGDSALYLCASSLVSITDTQYFGPGTRLTVL.

The gene calls are TRBV28 and TRBJ2-7; 11 nucleotides match TRBD2. The CDR3 is 18 amino acids. Germline CDR1 is MDHEN and CDR2 is SYDVKM. V lost 7 bases and J lost 5; bases outside the gene matches: 19. CDR3 sequence: CASTFSTSGSNEKNEQYF. CDR3 in DNA: TGTGCCAGCACCTTCTCCACTAGCGGGAGTAATGAAAAAAACGAGCAGTACTTC.

V and J are TRBV5-1 and TRBJ1-6; D not resolved. Trimming stripped 0 bases from V and 0 bases from J, with 7 bases between. The germline gives CDR1 SGHRS, CDR2 YFSETQ. The CDR3 consists of 16 residues. DNA for the CDR3: TGCGCCAGCAGCTTGGAGGGTAGCTCCTATAATTCACCCCTCCACTTT. Protein: CASSLEGSSYNSPLHF.

CDR3 in amino acids: CASSYTGTSGNVGADTQYF. The CDR3 nucleotides are TGTGCCAGCAGTTATACCGGGACTAGCGGGAACGTCGGGGCAGATACGCAGTATTTT. V and J are TRBV4-2 and TRBJ2-3; 13 bases align to TRBD2. The CDR3 has 19 residues. CDR1 and CDR2 (germline): LGHNA, YNFKEQ. J lost 4 bases, V lost 6 bases, and 16 bases had no gene match.

V and J are TRBV5-6 and TRBJ2-7; D may be TRBD1 (6 bases). Deletions cut 0 bases from V and 3 bases from J, with 10 bases between. CDR1 is SGHDT and CDR2 is YYEEEE in the germline V gene. The CDR3 is 14 amino acids. The CDR3 spells CASSLAGEFYEQYF. CDR3 DNA: TGTGCCAGCAGCTTGGCAGGGGAGTTCTACGAGCAGTACTTC.

The V gene is TRBV11-2, the J gene TRBJ1-6; possible D gene TRBD1, 5 bases. This CDR3 is built from 13 residues. Trimming took off 1 base at V and 14 bases at J, with 12 bases between the two ends. CDR1 SGHAT and CDR2 FQNNGV come from the germline V gene. CDR3 bases: TGTGCCAGCAGCTTAGGTGGGACGGTGACCCTCCACTTT. It encodes CASSLGGTVTLHF.

This chain uses TRBV7-2 with TRBJ1-6; no clear D. The CDR3 is 17 residues long. Germline V CDR1 and CDR2: SGHTA, FQGNSA. Trimming cost V 1 base and J 0 bases, with 10 bases left between them. This chain's CDR3 is CASSLVGLISYNSPLHF. CDR3 in DNA: TGTGCCAGCAGCTTAGTAGGGTTAATCTCCTATAATTCACCCCTCCACTTT.

The chain recombines TRBV6-5 with TRBJ1-2, with D unclear. Germline loops: CDR1 MNHEY, CDR2 SVGAGI. Trimming took off 6 bases at V and 5 bases at J, with 16 bases between the two ends. The CDR3 is made up of 14 amino acids. The CDR3 region is CASRTGFRSYGYTF. The CDR3 DNA sequence: TGTGCCAGCAGGACGGGGTTTCGCTCTTATGGCTACACCTTC.

The chain joins TRBV10-3 to TRBJ2-3, with TRBD2 as a possible D gene (7 bases). Germline loops: CDR1 ENHRY, CDR2 SYGVKD. This CDR3 has 13 amino acids. V lost 8 bases and J 5 bases, leaving 14 bases between the germline ends. CDR3 amino acids: CAIGGGARDTQYF. For the CDR3, the DNA is TGTGCCATCGGAGGGGGGGCCAGAGATACGCAGTATTTT.

The chain couples TRBV4-1 to TRBJ2-7; TRBD1 or TRBD2 may be the D gene (6 bases each). CDR1 MGHRA and CDR2 YSYEKL come from the germline V gene. This CDR3 is built from 16 residues. The V and J ends lost 7 bases and 4 bases respectively, with 23 bases between them. The DNA of the CDR3 is TGCGCCAGCACCAAATCTCCAGCGAGGGGGGTATACGAGCAGTACTTC. This encodes CASTKSPARGVYEQYF.

This rearrangement joins TRBV30 to TRBJ2-7, with no clear D. CDR1 is GTSNPN and CDR2 is SVGIG in the germline V gene (reference sequence). Trimming cost V 0 bases and J 2 bases, with 11 bases left between them. This CDR3 has 14 residues. The CDR3 is CAWSVRLSPYEQYF. CDR3 sequence (DNA): TGTGCCTGGAGTGTAAGGCTTTCCCCCTACGAGCAGTACTTC.